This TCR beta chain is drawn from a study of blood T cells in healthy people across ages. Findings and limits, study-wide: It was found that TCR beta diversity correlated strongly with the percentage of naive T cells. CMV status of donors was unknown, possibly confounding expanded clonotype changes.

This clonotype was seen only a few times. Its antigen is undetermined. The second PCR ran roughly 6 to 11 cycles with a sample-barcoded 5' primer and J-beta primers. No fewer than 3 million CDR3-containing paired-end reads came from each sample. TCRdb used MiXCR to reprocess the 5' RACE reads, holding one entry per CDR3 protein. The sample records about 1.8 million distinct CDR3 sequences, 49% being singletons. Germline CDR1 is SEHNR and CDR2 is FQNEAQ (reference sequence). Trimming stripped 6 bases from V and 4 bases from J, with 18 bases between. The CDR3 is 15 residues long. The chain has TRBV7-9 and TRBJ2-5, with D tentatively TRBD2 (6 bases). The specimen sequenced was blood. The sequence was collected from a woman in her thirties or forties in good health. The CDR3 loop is CASSHQEAGRETQYF. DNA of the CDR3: TGTGCCAGCAGTCACCAGGAGGCGGGGCGAGAGACCCAGTACTTC.